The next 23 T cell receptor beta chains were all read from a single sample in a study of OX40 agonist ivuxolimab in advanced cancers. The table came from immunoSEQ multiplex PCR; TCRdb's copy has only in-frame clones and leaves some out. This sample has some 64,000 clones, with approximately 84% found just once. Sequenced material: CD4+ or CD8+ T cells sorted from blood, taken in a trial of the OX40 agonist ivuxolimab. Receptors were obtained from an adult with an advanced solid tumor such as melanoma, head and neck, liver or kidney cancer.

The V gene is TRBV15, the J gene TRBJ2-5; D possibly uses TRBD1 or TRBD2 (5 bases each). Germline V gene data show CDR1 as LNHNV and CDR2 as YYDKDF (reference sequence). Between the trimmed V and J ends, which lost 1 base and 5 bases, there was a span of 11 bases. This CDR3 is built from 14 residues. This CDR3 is CATSRAGPGETQYF. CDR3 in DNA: TGTGCCACCAGCAGAGCGGGACCAGGGGAGACCCAGTACTTC.

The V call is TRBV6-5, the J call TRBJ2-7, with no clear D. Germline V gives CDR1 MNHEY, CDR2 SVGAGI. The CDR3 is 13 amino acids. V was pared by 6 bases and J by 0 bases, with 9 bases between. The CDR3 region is CASSYSSSYEQYF. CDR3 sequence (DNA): TGTGCCAGCAGCTACAGTAGCTCCTACGAGCAGTACTTC.

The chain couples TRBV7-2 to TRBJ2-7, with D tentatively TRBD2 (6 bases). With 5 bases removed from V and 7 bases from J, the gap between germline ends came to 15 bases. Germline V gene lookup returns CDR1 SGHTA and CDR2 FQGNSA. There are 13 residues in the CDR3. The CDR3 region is CASSARGLVEQYF. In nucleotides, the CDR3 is TGTGCCAGCAGCGCGCGGGGACTCGTTGAGCAGTACTTC.

CDR3 nucleotides: TGCGCCAGCAGCCAAGCTTTAGGGACTTTCCTCGAGCAGTACTTC. Protein sequence: CASSQALGTFLEQYF. J is TRBJ2-7 and V is TRBV4-3, with TRBD2 as a possible D gene (6 bases). The V end was cut by 1 base, the J end by 6 bases, with 16 bases between. Germline values: CDR1 LGHNA, CDR2 YSLEER. The CDR3 has 15 residues.

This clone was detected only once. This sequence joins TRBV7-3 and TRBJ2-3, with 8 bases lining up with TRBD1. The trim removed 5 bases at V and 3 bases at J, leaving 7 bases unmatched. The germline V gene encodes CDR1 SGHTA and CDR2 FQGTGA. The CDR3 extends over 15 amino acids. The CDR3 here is CASSRTGKGTDTQYF. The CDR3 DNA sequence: TGTGCCAGCAGCCGGACAGGGAAGGGTACAGATACGCAGTATTTT.

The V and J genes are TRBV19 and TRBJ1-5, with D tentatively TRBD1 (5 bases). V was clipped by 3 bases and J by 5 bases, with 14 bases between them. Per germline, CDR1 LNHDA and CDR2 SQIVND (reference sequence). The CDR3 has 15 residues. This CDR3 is CASSMEGLAYQPQHF. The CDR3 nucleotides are TGTGCCAGTAGTATGGAGGGGTTGGCATATCAGCCCCAGCATTTT.

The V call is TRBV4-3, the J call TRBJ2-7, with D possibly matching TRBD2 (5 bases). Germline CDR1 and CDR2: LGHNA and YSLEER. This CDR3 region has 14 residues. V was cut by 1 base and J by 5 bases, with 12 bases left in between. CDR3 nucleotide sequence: TGCGCCAGCAGCCAAGCTGCGGGCCAAGACGAGCAGTACTTC. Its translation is CASSQAAGQDEQYF.

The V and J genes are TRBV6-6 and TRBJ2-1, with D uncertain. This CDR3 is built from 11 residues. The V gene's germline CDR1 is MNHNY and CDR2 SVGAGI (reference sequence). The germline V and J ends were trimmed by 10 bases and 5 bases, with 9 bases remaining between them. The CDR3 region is CATESNNEQFF. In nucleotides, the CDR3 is TGTGCCACAGAGTCGAACAATGAGCAGTTCTTC.

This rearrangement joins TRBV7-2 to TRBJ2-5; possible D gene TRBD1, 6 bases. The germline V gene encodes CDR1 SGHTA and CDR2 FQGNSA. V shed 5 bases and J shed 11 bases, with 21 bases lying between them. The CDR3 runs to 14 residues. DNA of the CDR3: TGTGCCAGCAGCCTACAGGGATGGCCTGGAGAGCAGTACTTC. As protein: CASSLQGWPGEQYF.

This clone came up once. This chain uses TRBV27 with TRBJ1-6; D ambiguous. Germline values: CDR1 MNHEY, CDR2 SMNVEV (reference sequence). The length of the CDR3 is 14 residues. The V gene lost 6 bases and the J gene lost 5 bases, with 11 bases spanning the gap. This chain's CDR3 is CASSRNRDNSPLHF. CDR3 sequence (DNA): TGTGCCAGCAGCCGGAATCGGGATAATTCACCCCTCCACTTT.

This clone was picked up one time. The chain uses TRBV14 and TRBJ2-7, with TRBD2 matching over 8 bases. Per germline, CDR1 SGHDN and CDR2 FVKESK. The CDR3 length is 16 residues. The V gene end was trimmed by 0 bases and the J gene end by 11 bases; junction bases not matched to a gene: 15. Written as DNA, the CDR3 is TGTGCCAGCAGCCAAGATTTCGGGACTAGAAGTATGAGGAAGTACTTC. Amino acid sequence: CASSQDFGTRSMRKYF.

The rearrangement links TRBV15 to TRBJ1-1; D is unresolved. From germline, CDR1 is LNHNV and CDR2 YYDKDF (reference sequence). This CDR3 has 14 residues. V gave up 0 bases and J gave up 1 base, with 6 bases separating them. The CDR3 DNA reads TGTGCCACCAGCAGAGACAGACCGAACACTGAAGCTTTCTTT. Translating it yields CATSRDRPNTEAFF.

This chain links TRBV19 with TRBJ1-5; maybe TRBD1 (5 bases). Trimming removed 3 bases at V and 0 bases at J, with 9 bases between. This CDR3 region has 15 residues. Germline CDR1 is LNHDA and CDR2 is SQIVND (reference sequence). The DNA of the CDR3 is TGTGCCAGTAGTATGAGGGACGCTAGCAATCAGCCCCAGCATTTT. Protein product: CASSMRDASNQPQHF.

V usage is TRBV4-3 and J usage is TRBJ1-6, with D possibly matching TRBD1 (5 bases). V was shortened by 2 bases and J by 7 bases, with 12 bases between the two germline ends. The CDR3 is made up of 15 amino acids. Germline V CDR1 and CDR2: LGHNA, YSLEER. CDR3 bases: TGCGCCAGCAGCCAAAGAGAACAGGAGAATTCACCCCTCCACTTT. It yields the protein CASSQREQENSPLHF.

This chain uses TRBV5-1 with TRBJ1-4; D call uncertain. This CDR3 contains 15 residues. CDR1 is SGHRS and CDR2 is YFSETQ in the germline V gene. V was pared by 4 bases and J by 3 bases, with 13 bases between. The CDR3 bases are TGCGCCAGCAGCGCCGGAGGCAGCTCTAATGAAAAACTGTTTTTT. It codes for CASSAGGSSNEKLFF.

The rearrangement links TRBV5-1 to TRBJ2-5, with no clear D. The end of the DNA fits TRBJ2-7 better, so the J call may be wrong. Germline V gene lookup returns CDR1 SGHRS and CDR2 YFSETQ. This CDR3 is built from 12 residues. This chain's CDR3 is CASSLVGHEQYF. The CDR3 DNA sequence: TGCGCCAGCAGCTTGGTAGGCCACGAGCAGTACTTC.

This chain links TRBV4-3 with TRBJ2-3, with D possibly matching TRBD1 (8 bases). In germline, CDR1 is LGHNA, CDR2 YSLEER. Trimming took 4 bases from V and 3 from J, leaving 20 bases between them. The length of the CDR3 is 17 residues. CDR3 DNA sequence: TGCGCCAGCAGCCTAAGGACAGGGCGGGGGAATACAGATACGCAGTATTTT. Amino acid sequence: CASSLRTGRGNTDTQYF.

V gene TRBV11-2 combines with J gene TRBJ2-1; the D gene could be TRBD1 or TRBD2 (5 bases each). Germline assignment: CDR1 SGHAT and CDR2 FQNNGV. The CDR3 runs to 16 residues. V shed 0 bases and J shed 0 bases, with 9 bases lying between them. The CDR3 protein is CASSLEPGPSYNEQFF. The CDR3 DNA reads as TGTGCCAGCAGCTTAGAGCCGGGGCCCTCCTACAATGAGCAGTTCTTC.

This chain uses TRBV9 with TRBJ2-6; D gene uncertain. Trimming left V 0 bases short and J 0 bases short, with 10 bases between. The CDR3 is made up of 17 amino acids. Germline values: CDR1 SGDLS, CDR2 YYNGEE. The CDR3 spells CASSVGSASSGANVLTF. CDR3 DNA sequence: TGTGCCAGCAGCGTAGGGTCAGCAAGCTCTGGGGCCAACGTCCTGACTTTC.

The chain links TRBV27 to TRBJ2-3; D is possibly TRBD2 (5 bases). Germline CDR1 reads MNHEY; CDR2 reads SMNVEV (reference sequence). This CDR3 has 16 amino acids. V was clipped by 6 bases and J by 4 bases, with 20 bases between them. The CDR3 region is CASSYHPSGNADTQYF. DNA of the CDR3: TGTGCCAGCAGCTACCACCCGAGCGGAAATGCAGATACGCAGTATTTT.

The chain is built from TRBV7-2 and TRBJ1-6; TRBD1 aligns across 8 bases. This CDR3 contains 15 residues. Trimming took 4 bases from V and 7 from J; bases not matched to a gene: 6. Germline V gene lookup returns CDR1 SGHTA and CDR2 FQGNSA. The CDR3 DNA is TGTGCCAGCAGCTCTTGGACAGGGAAGAATTCACCCCTCCACTTT. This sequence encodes CASSSWTGKNSPLHF. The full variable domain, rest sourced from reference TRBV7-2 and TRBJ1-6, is GAGVSQSPSNKVTEKGKDVELRCDPISGHTALYWYRQSLGQGLEFLIYFQGNSAPDKSGLPSDRFSAERTGGSVSTLTIQRTQQEDSAVYLCASSSWTGKNSPLHFGNGTRLTVT.

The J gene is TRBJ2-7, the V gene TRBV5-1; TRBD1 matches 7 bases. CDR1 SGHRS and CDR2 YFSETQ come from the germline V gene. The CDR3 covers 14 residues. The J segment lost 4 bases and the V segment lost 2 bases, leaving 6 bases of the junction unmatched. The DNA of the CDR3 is TGCGCCAGCAGCTTACAGGGGCCTCGGTACGAGCAGTACTTC. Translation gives CASSLQGPRYEQYF.

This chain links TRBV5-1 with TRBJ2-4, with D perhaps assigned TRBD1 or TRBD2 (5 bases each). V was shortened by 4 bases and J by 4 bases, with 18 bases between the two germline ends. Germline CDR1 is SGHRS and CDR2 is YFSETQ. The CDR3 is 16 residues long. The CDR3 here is CASSLNTPGGKNIQYF. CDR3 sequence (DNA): TGCGCCAGCAGCCTGAATACCCCTGGGGGAAAAAACATTCAGTACTTC.